The 9 T cell receptor beta chains presented below share a single source sample, sequenced in a study of blood T cell repertoires in COVID-19. The table came from immunoSEQ multiplex PCR; TCRdb's copy has only in-frame clones and leaves some out. This table has about 230,000 clones, over 80% appearing once. Specimen: peripheral blood. The receptor source for this set is a man aged 35 to 55 with acute or convalescent COVID-19.

The chain joins TRBV10-3 to TRBJ2-1; 7 nucleotides align to TRBD1. Germline-derived CDR1 and CDR2 are ENHRY and SYGVKD. The V gene end was trimmed by 4 bases and the J gene end by 5 bases; junction bases not matched to a gene: 20. The CDR3 sequence is 19 residues long. The CDR3 spells CAISGPMGDSWVANNEQFF. CDR3 bases: TGTGCCATCAGTGGACCGATGGGGGACAGTTGGGTGGCAAACAATGAGCAGTTCTTC.

The chain links TRBV11-3 to TRBJ2-5; a weak D match, TRBD1 (5 bases). This CDR3 has 14 residues. Trimming removed 4 bases from V and 2 bases from J, with 11 bases in between. Germline V gene lookup returns CDR1 SGHNT and CDR2 YENEEA. The CDR3 region is CASSSDTRQETQYF. The DNA for the CDR3 is TGTGCCAGCAGCTCGGACACCAGACAAGAGACCCAGTACTTC.

The chain joins TRBV19 to TRBJ1-1; possibly TRBD1 for D (6 bases). With 4 bases removed from V and 4 bases from J, the gap between germline ends came to 13 bases. The CDR3 is made up of 14 amino acids. Germline V lookup: CDR1 LNHDA, CDR2 SQIVND (reference sequence). In nucleotides, the CDR3 is TGTGCCAGTAGTAGTCGAGGGGGTCCCACTGAAGCTTTCTTT. Amino acid sequence: CASSSRGGPTEAFF.

The rearrangement links TRBV9 to TRBJ2-2; D might be TRBD2 (5 bases). CDR3 length: 15 residues. V gave up 6 bases and J gave up 8 bases, with 20 bases separating them. Germline V lookup: CDR1 SGDLS, CDR2 YYNGEE. The CDR3 DNA follows: TGTGCCAGCAACAGCCTCAGCGGAGGTCGGGGGGAGCTGTTTTTT. Translation: CASNSLSGGRGELFF. Full variable domain (outside the CDR3, taken from reference TRBV9 and TRBJ2-2): DSGVTQTPKHLITATGQRVTLRCSPRSGDLSVYWYQQSLDQGLQFLIQYYNGEERAKGNILERFSAQQFPDLHSELNLSSLELGDSALYFCASNSLSGGRGELFFGEGSRLTVL.

The CDR3 DNA follows: TGCGCCAGCAGCTTGCGGGGGATACCCCGAGAGACCCAGTACTTC. Its translation is CASSLRGIPRETQYF. The V call is TRBV5-1, the J call TRBJ2-5; weak D call: TRBD2 (6 bases). Trimming pared 1 base from V and 4 bases from J, leaving 14 bases between. CDR1 SGHRS and CDR2 YFSETQ come from the germline V gene. The CDR3 is 15 residues long. Full variable domain (remainder filled in from reference TRBV5-1 and TRBJ2-5): KAGVTQTPRYLIKTRGQQVTLSCSPISGHRSVSWYQQTPGQGLQFLFEYFSETQRNKGNFPGRFSGRQFSNSRSEMNVSTLELGDSALYLCASSLRGIPRETQYFGPGTRLLVL.

The chain links TRBV1 to TRBJ2-7; the table's D call, TRBD2, was not checked against the DNA. TRBV1 represents a pseudogene. The CDR3 is made up of 16 amino acids. The CDR3 region has the DNA TGCACCAGCAGCCAAGATTGGGTAAGGAGGTCCTACGAGCAGTACTTC. Encoded protein: CTSSQDWVRRSYEQYF.

The chain employs TRBV24-1 and TRBJ2-7; D is uncertain. V was shortened by 0 bases and J by 1 base, with 6 bases between the two germline ends. CDR1 and CDR2 (germline): KGHDR, SFDVKD. This CDR3 has 14 residues. This CDR3 reads CATSDLPGSYEQYF. The CDR3 bases are TGTGCCACCAGTGATTTGCCAGGTTCCTACGAGCAGTACTTC.

The rearrangement uses TRBV7-7 and TRBJ1-5; tentative D call: TRBD1 (6 bases). Germline CDR1 reads SSHAT; CDR2 reads FNYEAQ (reference sequence). Deletions cut 6 bases from V and 6 bases from J, with 15 bases between. There are 14 residues in the CDR3. CDR3 in amino acids: CASSGWGLAQPQHF. In nucleotides, the CDR3 is TGTGCCAGCAGTGGGTGGGGGCTGGCTCAGCCCCAGCATTTT.

The table lists this clone with a few counts. The chain joins TRBV3-1 (or the pseudogene TRBV3-2) to TRBJ1-1; D gene unclear. Germline loops: CDR1 LGHDT, CDR2 YNNKEL (reference sequence). The CDR3 runs to 14 residues. V was trimmed by 0 bases and J by 3 bases, leaving 8 bases between them. Written as DNA, the CDR3 is TGTGCCAGCAGCCAAGAGGAGAGTTACACTGAAGCTTTCTTT. Residues: CASSQEESYTEAFF.